This T cell receptor beta chain was captured in a study of T-cell reconstitution after alpha-beta-depleted transplantation in children. This sample's TCRbeta library carried unique molecular identifier barcodes. TCRdb redid the calling of the PCR reads with MiXCR, one entry per CDR3 protein. Of tens of thousands of distinct CDR3 sequences in the sample, about 47% were seen once. The CDR3 is 12 amino acids. Deletions cut 5 bases from V and 7 bases from J, with 12 bases between. Germline-derived CDR1 and CDR2 are SEHNR and FQNEAQ (reference sequence). This chain uses TRBV7-9 with TRBJ2-7; D remains ambiguous. Specimen: peripheral blood, collected before TCRalphabeta/CD19-depleted stem cell transplant. This TCR came from a boy younger than two with SCID, due to receive a stem cell transplant. The DNA for the CDR3 is TGTGCCAGCAGCCCTGGCCGAGGTGAGCAGTACTTC. Translating it yields CASSPGRGEQYF.